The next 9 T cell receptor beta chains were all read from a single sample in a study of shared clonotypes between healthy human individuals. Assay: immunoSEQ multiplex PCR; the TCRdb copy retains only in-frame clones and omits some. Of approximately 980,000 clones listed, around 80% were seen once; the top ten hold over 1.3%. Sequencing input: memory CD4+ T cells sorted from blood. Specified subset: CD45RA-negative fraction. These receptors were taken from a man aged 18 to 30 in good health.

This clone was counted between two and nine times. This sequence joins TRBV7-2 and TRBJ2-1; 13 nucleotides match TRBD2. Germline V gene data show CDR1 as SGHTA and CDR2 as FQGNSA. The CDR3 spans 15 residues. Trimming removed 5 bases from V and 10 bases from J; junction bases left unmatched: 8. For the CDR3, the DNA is TGTGCCAGCAGCCGCGGGACTAGCGGGGTCATCGAGCAGTTCTTC. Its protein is CASSRGTSGVIEQFF.

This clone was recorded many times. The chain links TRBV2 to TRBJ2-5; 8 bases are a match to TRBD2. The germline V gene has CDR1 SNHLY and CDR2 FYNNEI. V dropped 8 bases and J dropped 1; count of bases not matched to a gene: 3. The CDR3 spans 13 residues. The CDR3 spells CASSTSVQETQYF. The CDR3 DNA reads TGTGCCAGCTCGACTAGCGTCCAAGAGACCCAGTACTTC.

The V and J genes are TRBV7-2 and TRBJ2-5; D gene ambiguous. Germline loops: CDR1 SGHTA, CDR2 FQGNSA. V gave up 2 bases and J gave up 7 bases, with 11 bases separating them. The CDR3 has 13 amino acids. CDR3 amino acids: CASSLNGPGTQYF. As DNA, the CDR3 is TGTGCCAGCAGCTTAAACGGTCCGGGGACCCAGTACTTC.

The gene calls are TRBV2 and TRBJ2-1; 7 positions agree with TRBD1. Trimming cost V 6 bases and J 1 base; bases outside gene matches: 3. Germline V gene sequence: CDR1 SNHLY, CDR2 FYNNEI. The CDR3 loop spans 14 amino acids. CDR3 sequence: CASRSTGSYNEQFF. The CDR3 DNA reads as TGTGCCAGCAGGTCGACAGGGTCCTACAATGAGCAGTTCTTC. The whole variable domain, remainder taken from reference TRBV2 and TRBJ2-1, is EPEVTQTPSHQVTQMGQEVILRCVPISNHLYFYWYRQILGQKVEFLVSFYNNEISEKSEIFDDQFSVERPDGSNFTLKIRSTKLEDSAMYFCASRSTGSYNEQFFGPGTRLTVL.

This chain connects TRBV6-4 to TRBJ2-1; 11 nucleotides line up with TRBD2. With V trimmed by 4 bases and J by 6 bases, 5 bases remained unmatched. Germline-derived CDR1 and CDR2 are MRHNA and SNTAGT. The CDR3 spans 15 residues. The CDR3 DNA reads TGTGCCAGCAGTGGTAGCGGGGGGGCGTCCAATGAGCAGTTCTTC. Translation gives CASSGSGGASNEQFF.

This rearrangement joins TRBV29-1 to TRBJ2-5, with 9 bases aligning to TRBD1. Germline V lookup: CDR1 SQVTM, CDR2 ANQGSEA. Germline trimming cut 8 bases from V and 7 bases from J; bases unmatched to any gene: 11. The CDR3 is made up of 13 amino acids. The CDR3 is CSTDPGQGGTQYF. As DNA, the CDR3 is TGCAGCACAGATCCGGGACAGGGAGGGACCCAGTACTTC.

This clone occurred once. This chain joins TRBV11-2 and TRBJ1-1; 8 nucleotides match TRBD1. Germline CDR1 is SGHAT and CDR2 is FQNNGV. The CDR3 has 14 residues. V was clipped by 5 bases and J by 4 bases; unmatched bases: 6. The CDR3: CASSPRGRGTEAFF. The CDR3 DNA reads TGTGCCAGCAGCCCCAGGGGGCGCGGCACTGAAGCTTTCTTT.

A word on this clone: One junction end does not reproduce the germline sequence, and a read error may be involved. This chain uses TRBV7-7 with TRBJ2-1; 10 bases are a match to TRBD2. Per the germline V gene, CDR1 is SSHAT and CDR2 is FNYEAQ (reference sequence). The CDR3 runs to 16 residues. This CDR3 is CASSLDSSGRAGEQFF. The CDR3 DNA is TGTGCTAGCAGCTTAGATTCAAGCGGGAGGGCAGGGGAGCAGTTCTTC.

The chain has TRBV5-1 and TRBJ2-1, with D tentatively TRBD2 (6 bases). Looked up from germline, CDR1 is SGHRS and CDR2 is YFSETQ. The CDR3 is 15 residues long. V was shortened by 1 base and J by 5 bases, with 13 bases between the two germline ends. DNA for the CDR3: TGCGCCAGCAGCTTGATGGGGACTGGGGACAATGAGCAGTTCTTC. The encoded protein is CASSLMGTGDNEQFF.